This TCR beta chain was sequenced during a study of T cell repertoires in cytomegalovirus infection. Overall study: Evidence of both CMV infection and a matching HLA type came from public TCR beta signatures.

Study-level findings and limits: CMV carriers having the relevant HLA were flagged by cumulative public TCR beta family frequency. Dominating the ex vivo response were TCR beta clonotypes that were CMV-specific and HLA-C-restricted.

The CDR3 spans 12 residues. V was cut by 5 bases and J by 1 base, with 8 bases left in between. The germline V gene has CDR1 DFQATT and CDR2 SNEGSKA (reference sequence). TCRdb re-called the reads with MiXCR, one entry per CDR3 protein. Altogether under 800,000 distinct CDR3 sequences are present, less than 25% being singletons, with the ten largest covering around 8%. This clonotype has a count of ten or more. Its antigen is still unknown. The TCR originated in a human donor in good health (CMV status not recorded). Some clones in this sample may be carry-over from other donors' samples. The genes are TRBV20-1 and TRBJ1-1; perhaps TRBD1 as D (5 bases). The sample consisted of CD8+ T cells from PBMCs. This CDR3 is CSAPTGNTEAFF. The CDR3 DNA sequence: TGCAGTGCTCCAACAGGGAACACTGAAGCTTTCTTT.